These 21 T cell receptor beta chains were sequenced from one sample in a study of cytotoxic CD8 clonotypes in ibrutinib-treated CLL. The data were produced by immunoSEQ multiplex PCR, yet TCRdb's version contains in-frame clones alone and is incomplete. The sample records approximately 130,000 clones, under 90% being singletons. The sample was PBMCs, taken after 24 months of ibrutinib treatment. The receptors shown here come from a human donor with chronic lymphocytic leukemia.

The sample holds one count of this clone. The CDR3 sequence is CASSPMQGLDQPQHF. The CDR3 nucleotides are TGTGCCAGCTCACCAATGCAGGGGCTTGATCAGCCCCAGCATTTT. J is TRBJ1-5 and V is TRBV18; perhaps TRBD1 as D (6 bases). The CDR3 runs to 15 residues. From germline, CDR1 is KGHSH and CDR2 LQKENI. The V end was cut by 2 bases, the J end by 5 bases, with 13 bases between. Full variable domain (rest looked up from reference TRBV18 and TRBJ1-5): NAGVMQNPRHLVRRRGQEARLRCSPMKGHSHVYWYRQLPEEGLKFMVYLQKENIIDESGMPKERFSAEFPKEGPSILRIQQVVRGDSAAYFCASSPMQGLDQPQHFGDGTRLSIL.

V and J are TRBV15 and TRBJ1-4; weak D call: TRBD1 (5 bases). Germline-derived CDR1 and CDR2 are LNHNV and YYDKDF (reference sequence). V lost 0 bases, J lost 7 bases, and 9 bases lay in between. The CDR3 contains 14 residues. The CDR3 loop is CATSRDLTVEKLFF. The CDR3 DNA is TGTGCCACCAGCAGAGATTTGACAGTTGAAAAACTGTTTTTT.

This chain connects TRBV6-5 to TRBJ2-1, with D maybe TRBD2 (5 bases). Germline V lookup: CDR1 MNHEY, CDR2 SVGAGI. The CDR3 runs to 11 residues. With 11 bases removed from V and 9 bases from J, the gap between germline ends came to 14 bases. The CDR3 is CAARRNSEQFF. CDR3 nucleotide sequence: TGTGCCGCACGGAGGAATAGTGAGCAGTTCTTC.

This rearrangement joins TRBV6-5 to TRBJ2-1, with a possible D match to TRBD1 (7 bases). Germline assignment: CDR1 MNHEY and CDR2 SVGAGI. V lost 6 bases and J 9 bases, leaving 15 bases between the germline ends. This CDR3 contains 13 residues. The CDR3 protein is CASRTGWGGEQFF. The CDR3 coding sequence is TGTGCCAGCAGGACAGGGTGGGGAGGTGAGCAGTTCTTC.

This chain joins TRBV28 and TRBJ1-3; D gene unclear. Trimming shortened V by 3 bases and J by 0 bases, and 9 bases separated the two germline ends. Germline CDR1 and CDR2: MDHEN and SYDVKM. The CDR3 is made up of 15 amino acids. CDR3 nucleotides: TGTGCCAGCAGTTTGGACGTCTCCTCTGGAAACACCATATATTTT. Translating gives CASSLDVSSGNTIYF. Filled out from reference TRBV28 and TRBJ1-3, the complete variable domain reads DVKVTQSSRYLVKRTGEKVFLECVQDMDHENMFWYRQDPGLGLRLIYFSYDVKMKEKGDIPEGYSVSREKKERFSLILESASTNQTSMYLCASSLDVSSGNTIYFGEGSWLTVV.

CDR3 bases: TGCGCCAGCAGCCAAGATGCCGCCGCTGAAGCTTTCTTT. This encodes CASSQDAAAEAFF. This chain links TRBV4-3 with TRBJ1-1, with D unresolved. Trimming pared 0 bases from V and 6 bases from J, leaving 8 bases between. The CDR3 has 13 residues. The V gene's germline CDR1 is LGHNA and CDR2 YSLEER.

The chain is built from TRBV4-1 and TRBJ2-7; 7 bases align to TRBD1. Germline V gene lookup returns CDR1 MGHRA and CDR2 YSYEKL. This CDR3 region has 14 residues. V lost 0 bases to trimming and J lost 3 bases; unmatched junction nucleotides: 2. The CDR3 is CASSQDHRGYEQYF. The CDR3 DNA follows: TGCGCCAGCAGCCAAGATCACAGGGGCTACGAGCAGTACTTC.

This clone was counted once. V gene TRBV19 combines with J gene TRBJ1-5, with D unclear. The CDR3 has 16 amino acids. Trimming pared 2 bases from V and 6 bases from J, leaving 17 bases between. CDR1 is LNHDA and CDR2 is SQIVND in the germline V gene (reference sequence). This chain's CDR3 is CASSIRHRWGAQPQHF. DNA of the CDR3: TGTGCCAGTAGTATACGGCACAGATGGGGTGCTCAGCCCCAGCATTTT.

This chain links TRBV7-2 with TRBJ2-7; 11 nucleotides match TRBD2. CDR1 and CDR2 (germline): SGHTA, FQGNSA. V shed 1 base, J shed 5 bases, and the junction held 7 bases outside the gene matches. The CDR3 has 16 amino acids. CDR3 nucleotides: TGTGCCAGCAGCTTAGTAGCGGGGGGGCTAAGGGACGAGCAGTACTTC. Translated: CASSLVAGGLRDEQYF.

A single count supports this clone. The chain uses TRBV7-9 and TRBJ2-7, with D tentatively TRBD1 or TRBD2 (6 bases each). The V gene lost 3 bases and the J gene lost 3 bases, with 18 bases spanning the gap. The CDR3 sequence is 16 residues long. Germline V gene lookup returns CDR1 SEHNR and CDR2 FQNEAQ (reference sequence). CDR3 loop: CASSFIGGTLRYEQYF. The CDR3 DNA reads TGTGCCAGCAGCTTTATAGGCGGGACACTTCGCTACGAGCAGTACTTC.

The genes are TRBV4-3 and TRBJ1-6, with D uncertain. CDR3 length equals 16 residues. V shed 0 bases and J shed 4 bases, with 10 bases lying between them. Germline-derived CDR1 and CDR2 are LGHNA and YSLEER. CDR3 DNA: TGCGCCAGCAGCCAAGATGGCAGAACGTATAATTCACCCCTCCACTTT. This translates into CASSQDGRTYNSPLHF.

The rearrangement joins TRBV2 to TRBJ2-5; D possibly corresponds to TRBD2 (6 bases). The V end lost 4 bases, the J end lost 5 bases, and 14 bases lay between the germline ends. This CDR3 has 14 residues. In germline, CDR1 is SNHLY, CDR2 FYNNEI. CDR3 bases: TGTGCCAGCAGTGGGGGCCCTGGGAGGGAGACCCAGTACTTC. This sequence encodes CASSGGPGRETQYF.

The genes are TRBV29-1 and TRBJ2-1, with 8 nucleotides matching TRBD1. The CDR3 totals 13 residues. The germline gives CDR1 SQVTM, CDR2 ANQGSEA. Germline trimming cut 8 bases from V and 5 bases from J; bases unmatched to any gene: 8. The DNA for the CDR3 is TGCAGCACCCGGACAGGGCGCGACAATGAGCAGTTCTTC. Protein product: CSTRTGRDNEQFF.

The gene calls are TRBV7-3 and TRBJ2-3; 10 bases are shared with TRBD2. This CDR3 comprises 16 residues. With 2 bases clipped from V and 4 bases from J, the junction kept 6 bases outside the gene matches. Germline V gene sequence: CDR1 SGHTA, CDR2 FQGTGA. CDR3 nucleotide sequence: TGTGCCAGCAGCTTATTTAGCGGGGGGCTCTCAGATACGCAGTATTTT. It is translated as CASSLFSGGLSDTQYF.

The sample holds one count of this clone. V is TRBV2 and J is TRBJ2-5; 8 nucleotides align to TRBD2. The CDR3 has 16 amino acids. Germline values: CDR1 SNHLY, CDR2 FYNNEI. Trimming cost V 2 bases and J 0 bases; bases outside gene matches: 5. DNA of the CDR3: TGTGCCAGCAGTGAACTAAGCGGGGGAAACCAAGAGACCCAGTACTTC. This encodes CASSELSGGNQETQYF.

The CDR3 DNA is TGTGCCAGTAGTACCAGACAGGACTATGGCTACACCTTC. Translation: CASSTRQDYGYTF. The gene calls are TRBV19 and TRBJ1-2, with TRBD1 as a possible D gene (6 bases). CDR1 and CDR2 (germline): LNHDA, SQIVND (reference sequence). This CDR3 is 13 amino acids long. Trimming stripped 4 bases from V and 3 bases from J, with 9 bases between.

This chain uses TRBV28 with TRBJ1-2; D may be TRBD1 (6 bases). This CDR3 has 20 residues. Germline assignment: CDR1 MDHEN and CDR2 SYDVKM. The V gene lost 1 base and the J gene lost 1 base, with 25 bases spanning the gap. CDR3 coding DNA: TGTGCCAGCAGTTTATTATGGCCCCCTTTTCAGGGGCCCTTTAACTATGGCTACACCTTC. This translates into CASSLLWPPFQGPFNYGYTF.

J is TRBJ1-2 and V is TRBV28, with 10 bases lining up with TRBD1. CDR1 and CDR2 (germline): MDHEN, SYDVKM. The CDR3 covers 12 residues. The J segment lost 6 bases and the V segment lost 8 bases, leaving 3 bases of the junction unmatched. The DNA of the CDR3 is TGTGCCAGCGACGACAGGGGGCATGGCTACACCTTC. This translates into CASDDRGHGYTF.

The V call is TRBV7-2, the J call TRBJ1-3; D not resolved. V was pared by 2 bases and J by 1 base, with 12 bases between. Germline V CDR1 and CDR2: SGHTA, FQGNSA. The CDR3 totals 16 residues. CDR3 in amino acids: CASSLSGVLSGNTIYF. DNA of the CDR3: TGTGCCAGCAGCTTAAGTGGGGTTCTTTCTGGAAACACCATATATTTT.

In its sample, this clone was seen once. The chain uses TRBV5-1 and TRBJ2-1; 8 bases match TRBD2. Germline V CDR1 and CDR2: SGHRS, YFSETQ. Trimming cost V 0 bases and J 0 bases; bases outside gene matches: 8. The CDR3 consists of 18 residues. The CDR3 protein is CASSLGAGARGSYNEQFF. The CDR3 coding sequence is TGCGCCAGCAGCTTGGGAGCGGGGGCGAGGGGCTCCTACAATGAGCAGTTCTTC. Drawing the rest from reference TRBV5-1 and TRBJ2-1, the complete variable domain is KAGVTQTPRYLIKTRGQQVTLSCSPISGHRSVSWYQQTPGQGLQFLFEYFSETQRNKGNFPGRFSGRQFSNSRSEMNVSTLELGDSALYLCASSLGAGARGSYNEQFFGPGTRLTVL.

This clone was observed a single time. The V and J genes are TRBV9 and TRBJ2-7; 10 bases are shared with TRBD1. The CDR3 is made up of 17 amino acids. Germline loops: CDR1 SGDLS, CDR2 YYNGEE. V shed 2 bases, J shed 6 bases, and the junction held 14 bases outside the gene matches. As DNA, the CDR3 is TGTGCCAGCAGCGTCGACCCGCCGGGACAGGGGAGTAGCGAGCAGTACTTC. It encodes CASSVDPPGQGSSEQYF.